These 10 T cell receptor beta chains were sequenced from one sample in a study of blood T cell repertoires in COVID-19. Sequencing was performed with immunoSEQ multiplex PCR; in TCRdb, only in-frame clones are kept and a portion is missing. This sample has approximately 250,000 clones, with roughly 90% found just once. Material: peripheral blood. The receptors here all came from a man aged 30 to 39 who had recovered from COVID-19.

This rearrangement joins TRBV2 to TRBJ2-7; a weak D match, TRBD1 (6 bases). The CDR3 length is 14 residues. Per the germline V gene, CDR1 is SNHLY and CDR2 is FYNNEI. Trimming left V 6 bases short and J 3 bases short, with 15 bases between. CDR3 loop: CASSQEARGYEQYF. The DNA for the CDR3 is TGTGCCAGCAGCCAGGAGGCCAGGGGCTACGAGCAGTACTTC.

This chain links TRBV19 with TRBJ2-7; D is perhaps TRBD2 (5 bases). The CDR3 runs to 13 residues. Germline V CDR1 and CDR2: LNHDA, SQIVND (reference sequence). Trimming left V 6 bases short and J 1 base short, with 10 bases between. The CDR3 spells CASSTGRSYEQYF. CDR3 DNA: TGTGCCAGTAGCACGGGAAGGTCCTACGAGCAGTACTTC.

This sequence joins TRBV5-1 and TRBJ2-2; a weak D match, TRBD2 (5 bases). This CDR3 is 11 amino acids long. Trimming left V 7 bases short and J 8 bases short, with 9 bases between. CDR1 is SGHRS, CDR2 YFSETQ, per germline. CDR3 nucleotides: TGCGCCAGCGATGGAGGAGGGGAGCTGTTTTTT. This sequence encodes CASDGGGELFF.

The rearrangement uses TRBV6-1 and TRBJ2-3, with TRBD2 matching 13 bases. CDR1 MNHNS and CDR2 SASEGT come from the germline V gene. Losses at the gene ends were 0 bases for V and 3 bases for J; bases not matched to a gene: 3. CDR3 length equals 17 residues. CDR3 coding DNA: TGTGCCAGCAGTGAAGCGGGACTAGCGGGGAGTACAGATACGCAGTATTTT. Translating gives CASSEAGLAGSTDTQYF.

The V and J genes are TRBV18 and TRBJ1-5; 7 bases map to TRBD1. Unmatched junction bases numbered 6, after V lost 3 bases and J lost 7 bases. Germline lookup yields CDR1 KGHSH and CDR2 LQKENI. The length of the CDR3 is 14 residues. CDR3 protein: CASSPGQKGQPQHF. CDR3 DNA sequence: TGTGCCAGCTCACCGGGACAGAAGGGACAGCCCCAGCATTTT.

The chain is built from TRBV4-2 and TRBJ2-7; 8 bases fit TRBD1. The trim removed 4 bases at V and 6 bases at J, leaving 8 bases unmatched. Germline V gene data show CDR1 as LGHNA and CDR2 as YNFKEQ. The CDR3 totals 14 residues. The DNA of the CDR3 is TGTGCCAGCAGCCTCGTGCAGGGGGCGGGCGAGCAGTACTTC. This gives the protein CASSLVQGAGEQYF.

This clone was observed a handful of times. The chain joins TRBV6-5 to TRBJ1-3, with 11 bases matching TRBD1. CDR1 and CDR2 (germline): MNHEY, SVGAGI. This CDR3 has 16 amino acids. With 2 bases clipped from V and 4 bases from J, the junction kept 4 bases outside the gene matches. CDR3 sequence reads: CASSYRTGGSGNTIYF. The CDR3 DNA reads as TGTGCCAGCAGTTACAGGACAGGGGGCTCCGGAAACACCATATATTTT.

The J gene is TRBJ1-1, the V gene TRBV2; no reliable D call. The CDR3 runs to 13 residues. The V end lost 5 bases, the J end lost 1 base, and 8 bases lay between the germline ends. Germline V lookup: CDR1 SNHLY, CDR2 FYNNEI. The CDR3 sequence: CASSSSQNTEAFF. CDR3 coding DNA: TGTGCCAGCAGTAGTAGTCAGAACACTGAAGCTTTCTTT.

This chain links TRBV2 with TRBJ2-3, with 7 bases aligning to TRBD2. Per germline, CDR1 SNHLY and CDR2 FYNNEI. V lost 8 bases to trimming and J lost 1 base; unmatched junction nucleotides: 3. CDR3 length: 13 residues. This CDR3 reads CASLAGGTDTQYF. As DNA, the CDR3 is TGTGCCAGCTTGGCGGGGGGCACAGATACGCAGTATTTT.

V usage is TRBV6-1 and J usage is TRBJ1-1; 10 nucleotides line up with TRBD1. Germline V gives CDR1 MNHNS, CDR2 SASEGT. The CDR3 consists of 16 residues. The ends lost 0 bases at V and 4 bases at J; junction bases unmatched: 5. CDR3 nucleotides: TGTGCCAGCAGTGAAGCGGAGGGACAGGGGCGCACTGAAGCTTTCTTT. Translated, it gives CASSEAEGQGRTEAFF.